The 29 T cell receptor beta chains below all came from one sample that was sequenced in a study of T cells in Graves' hyperthyroidism and ophthalmopathy. Amplification of TCR beta CDR3 regions used RNA as the template. Primed by the HTBI set, a first-round RT-PCR was run on the TCR CDR3. A single record per CDR3 protein comes from TCRdb applying MiXCR to the multiplex PCR reads. The sample contains about 840,000 distinct CDR3 sequences, around 39% of which appear only once. The sequencing sample was made of blood. These receptors all come from a man younger than 35 with Graves' hyperthyroidism.

The chain uses TRBV6-5 and TRBJ2-7; 8 bases agree with TRBD2. Germline CDR1 is MNHEY and CDR2 is SVGAGI. V lost 6 bases and J lost 3; bases outside the gene matches: 4. This CDR3 spans 13 amino acids. CDR3 DNA: TGTGCCAGCAGGGAAGCGGGAGTCTACGAGCAGTACTTC. Residues: CASREAGVYEQYF.

Comments on this clonotype: One end of the junction does not line up with germline, which may come from a read error. This rearrangement joins TRBV7-9 to TRBJ1-3, with 7 nucleotides matching TRBD1. The CDR3 spans 14 residues. Germline V gives CDR1 SEHNR, CDR2 FQNEAQ (reference sequence). The chain's CDR3 is CASSLDRDGVRDDF. The CDR3 DNA is TGTGCCAGCAGCCTCGACAGGGATGGGGTCCGGGACGATTTT.

This clonotype was seen at least ten times. The chain carries TRBV7-9 and TRBJ1-2; 10 bases line up with TRBD1. Germline V gene lookup returns CDR1 SEHNR and CDR2 FQNEAQ (reference sequence). The length of the CDR3 is 14 residues. V shed 5 bases, J shed 2 bases, and the junction held 2 bases outside the gene matches. The CDR3 reads CASSRTGGNYGYTF. CDR3 DNA: TGTGCCAGCAGCCGGACAGGGGGGAACTATGGCTACACCTTC.

This clonotype showed up just a few times. A much larger clone lies one base from this, so it may be a read error. No conserved phenylalanine or tryptophan is present at the end of the CDR3, so a read error is the likely explanation. The CDR3 DNA sequence: TGCAGCGTTGCCCCGACAGGGGTAGCTGAAGCTTTCGTT. Protein sequence: CSVAPTGVAEAFV. The rearrangement uses TRBV29-1 and TRBJ1-1; 8 nucleotides agree with TRBD1. The germline V gene encodes CDR1 SQVTM and CDR2 ANQGSEA. CDR3 size: 13 residues. Trimming at V came to 4 bases and at J to 6 bases, leaving 7 bases not matched to a gene.

This sequence joins TRBV19 and TRBJ2-7; D gene ambiguous. Germline V gives CDR1 LNHDA, CDR2 SQIVND (reference sequence). The CDR3 sequence is 13 residues long. Trimming left V 2 bases short and J 0 bases short, with 5 bases between. The CDR3 nucleotides are TGTGCCAGTAGTATAACCGTCTCCTACGAGCAGTACTTC. This encodes CASSITVSYEQYF.

The V call is TRBV7-2, the J call TRBJ1-3; D may be TRBD1 (5 bases). This CDR3 region has 16 residues. The V end lost 4 bases, the J end lost 2 bases, and 15 bases lay between the germline ends. Germline V CDR1 and CDR2: SGHTA, FQGNSA. The CDR3, as DNA: TGTGCCAGCAGCTCCCGGGGCCGACAGACTGGAAACACCATATATTTT. This sequence encodes CASSSRGRQTGNTIYF.

A note on this clonotype: A much larger clone lies a single base off, so this may be a read error. The rearrangement uses TRBV29-1 and TRBJ1-4; the D is unclear. V was pared by 5 bases and J by 8 bases, with 6 bases between. The CDR3 totals 10 residues. CDR1 is SQVTM and CDR2 is ANQGSEA in the germline V gene. The CDR3 protein is CSVQREKLFF. The CDR3 coding sequence is TGCAGCGTTCAGAGAGAAAAACTGTTTTTT.

This clonotype was recorded at least ten times. This rearrangement joins TRBV7-2 to TRBJ2-5; 8 bases fit TRBD1. Germline loops: CDR1 SGHTA, CDR2 FQGNSA. Trimming took 5 bases from V and 3 from J; bases not matched to a gene: 11. CDR3 size: 16 residues. CDR3 DNA: TGTGCCAGCAGCCGACGGGGCGGGACAGGAGAAGAGACCCAGTACTTC. This gives the protein CASSRRGGTGEETQYF.

This rearrangement joins TRBV7-9 to TRBJ2-7; 10 bases agree with TRBD1. The germline V gene has CDR1 SEHNR and CDR2 FQNEAQ (reference sequence). The CDR3 has 15 residues. Trimming took 4 bases from V and 1 from J; bases not matched to a gene: 4. The CDR3 is CASSWDRGPSYEQYF. In DNA form, the CDR3 reads TGTGCCAGCAGCTGGGACAGGGGCCCTTCCTACGAGCAGTACTTC.

As regards this clonotype: Since the CDR3 does not end with the conserved phenylalanine or tryptophan, this likely comes from a read error. No DNA is shown, since the ends of the CDR3 on it are uncertain; the CDR3 is the one TCRdb lists. The chain combines TRBV5-1 with TRBJ2-6; the tabulated D call, TRBD2, remains unverified against the DNA. 8 amino acids form the CDR3, both terminal residues included. The germline V gene encodes CDR1 SGHRS and CDR2 YFSETQ. CDR3 loop: CASSFRDY.

The V and J genes are TRBV5-1 and TRBJ2-5, with TRBD1 matching over 9 bases. J gave up 5 bases and V 5 bases, and 4 bases lay outside the gene matches. Germline V gene data show CDR1 as SGHRS and CDR2 as YFSETQ. The CDR3 extends over 13 amino acids. The chain's CDR3 is CASRGQGPETQYF. CDR3 nucleotides: TGCGCCAGCAGGGGACAGGGACCCGAGACCCAGTACTTC.

This clonotype was recorded a few times. The V call is TRBV16, the J call TRBJ1-2; D is ambiguous. In germline, CDR1 is KGHSY, CDR2 FQNENV. Trimming stripped 1 base from V and 4 bases from J, with 10 bases between. CDR3 length: 14 amino acids. CDR3 in DNA: TGTGCCAGCAGCCAATTTGACAACAGCTATGGCTACACCTTC. This translates into CASSQFDNSYGYTF.

This chain connects TRBV7-2 to TRBJ2-5; TRBD1 is a possible D gene (6 bases). Trimming shortened V by 4 bases and J by 2 bases, and 8 bases separated the two germline ends. Germline lookup yields CDR1 SGHTA and CDR2 FQGNSA. CDR3 length equals 13 residues. The CDR3 region is CASSWGHQETQYF. Here the CDR3 DNA reads TGTGCCAGCAGCTGGGGACATCAAGAGACCCAGTACTTC.

This chain joins TRBV24-1 and TRBJ1-5, with TRBD1 matching 7 bases. The CDR3 is 14 amino acids. The V gene end was trimmed by 5 bases and the J gene end by 9 bases; junction bases not matched to a gene: 9. In germline, CDR1 is KGHDR, CDR2 SFDVKD. The CDR3 spells CATSVGTARRPQHF. In DNA form, the CDR3 reads TGTGCCACCAGTGTCGGGACAGCTCGTCGGCCCCAGCATTTT.

This chain uses TRBV10-3 with TRBJ1-3, with unresolved D. Trimming removed 6 bases from V and 4 bases from J, with 7 bases in between. CDR1 and CDR2 from the germline V gene are ENHRY and SYGVKD. This CDR3 spans 12 amino acids. The CDR3 reads CAISRDGNTIYF. CDR3 DNA: TGTGCCATCAGCCGCGACGGAAACACCATATATTTT.

The rearrangement links TRBV6-2 or TRBV6-3 to TRBJ2-5; tentatively, D is TRBD2 (5 bases). The end of the DNA fits TRBJ2-7 better, so the J call may be wrong. Germline assignment: CDR1 MNHEY and CDR2 SVGEGT. The CDR3 covers 13 residues. CDR3 nucleotide sequence: TGTGCCAGCAGTTACCGGGGAATGTACGAGCAGTACTTC. Protein sequence: CASSYRGMYEQYF.

CDR3 coding DNA: TGTGCCAGCAGGGCCGGACTAGCGGGGGGGCAAGAGACCCAGTACTTC. Protein product: CASRAGLAGGQETQYF. The gene calls are TRBV2 and TRBJ2-5; 15 bases are a match to TRBD2. Trimming at V came to 6 bases and at J to 2 bases, leaving 4 bases not matched to a gene. The CDR3 is 16 residues long. From germline, CDR1 is SNHLY and CDR2 FYNNEI.

This clonotype came up a few times. The chain couples TRBV20-1 to TRBJ2-7, with 10 positions matching TRBD1. Germline loops: CDR1 DFQATT, CDR2 SNEGSKA (reference sequence). The CDR3 covers 15 residues. The ends lost 6 bases at V and 5 bases at J; junction bases unmatched: 13. This CDR3 reads CSALATGQGINEQYF. The CDR3 region has the DNA TGCAGTGCCCTCGCCACGGGACAGGGGATCAACGAGCAGTACTTC.

At least ten counts were recorded for this clonotype. The V gene is TRBV29-1, the J gene TRBJ2-7, with D tentatively TRBD2 (7 bases). Germline V lookup: CDR1 SQVTM, CDR2 ANQGSEA. Between the trimmed V and J ends, which lost 5 bases and 4 bases, there was a span of 18 bases. The CDR3 covers 14 residues. CDR3 in amino acids: CSVSPRGGGYEQYF. CDR3 DNA: TGCAGCGTTTCCCCGAGGGGGGGCGGGTACGAGCAGTACTTC.

This chain connects TRBV4-1 to TRBJ1-6; D is possibly TRBD1 (5 bases). V was trimmed by 1 base and J by 10 bases, leaving 14 bases between them. Germline CDR1 and CDR2: MGHRA and YSYEKL. The CDR3 has 15 amino acids. The CDR3: CASSQAQGLDSPLHF. Here the CDR3 DNA reads TGCGCCAGCAGCCAAGCGCAGGGACTCGACTCACCCCTCCACTTT.

In its sample, this clonotype was seen a few times. The genes are TRBV2 and TRBJ2-7, with a tentative D call TRBD2 (7 bases). V gave up 6 bases and J gave up 6 bases, with 18 bases separating them. CDR1 SNHLY and CDR2 FYNNEI come from the germline V gene. This CDR3 is built from 14 residues. The CDR3 region has the DNA TGTGCCAGCAGCCTCCCGAGGGGGGGCGGCGAGCAGTACTTC. Translated, it gives CASSLPRGGGEQYF.

This clonotype was counted only a few times. The rearrangement joins TRBV19 to TRBJ1-1; D is unclear. V lost 1 base and J 0 bases, leaving 12 bases between the germline ends. This CDR3 has 16 residues. The germline V gene has CDR1 LNHDA and CDR2 SQIVND (reference sequence). The CDR3 loop is CASSIVNAFMNTEAFF. DNA for the CDR3: TGTGCCAGTAGTATAGTCAATGCCTTCATGAACACTGAAGCTTTCTTT.

CDR3 in DNA: TGTGCCAGCAGCTTATGGTCTGGCGGAGAAGAGACCCAGTACTTC. Protein product: CASSLWSGGEETQYF. This rearrangement joins TRBV7-2 to TRBJ2-5, with D hard to call. The CDR3 has 15 amino acids. Germline CDR1 is SGHTA and CDR2 is FQGNSA. Trimming cost V 2 bases and J 3 bases, with 13 bases left between them.

V and J are TRBV7-2 and TRBJ1-1, with 10 positions matching TRBD1. CDR1 is SGHTA and CDR2 is FQGNSA in the germline V gene. V dropped 5 bases and J dropped 5; count of bases not matched to a gene: 8. The CDR3 extends over 15 amino acids. CDR3 DNA: TGTGCCAGCAGCCATTTACCGGGACAGGGGACTGAAGCTTTCTTT. Encoded protein: CASSHLPGQGTEAFF.

There are many counts of this clonotype. This chain joins TRBV7-3 and TRBJ2-5; D is undetermined. The CDR3 spans 13 residues. CDR1 is SGHTA, CDR2 FQGTGA, per germline. V was clipped by 6 bases and J by 1 base, with 9 bases between them. DNA of the CDR3: TGTGCCAGCAGTTTGACTGCCCAAGAGACCCAGTACTTC. As protein: CASSLTAQETQYF.

To note about this clonotype: It may be a read error: a sequence one base away is much more abundant. In DNA form, the CDR3 reads TGCAGTGCCACTGACATAGGAAGAGGTTCACCCCTCCACTTT. Residues: CSATDIGRGSPLHF. The chain joins TRBV20-1 to TRBJ1-6; D call uncertain. CDR1 DFQATT and CDR2 SNEGSKA come from the germline V gene (reference sequence). V shed 6 bases and J shed 9 bases, with 18 bases lying between them. CDR3 length equals 14 residues.

The chain recombines TRBV7-3 with TRBJ1-1; 7 bases match TRBD1. This CDR3 has 19 amino acids. Per germline, CDR1 SGHTA and CDR2 FQGTGA. With V trimmed by 0 bases and J by 3 bases, 16 bases remained unmatched. This CDR3 is CASSLTGPDRGLLDTEAFF. The CDR3 bases are TGTGCCAGCAGCTTAACGGGTCCGGATAGGGGGCTGCTGGACACTGAAGCTTTCTTT.

This clonotype was picked up a small number of times. The chain recombines TRBV7-2 with TRBJ1-1; the match to TRBD1 covers 9 bases. The CDR3 is 14 residues long. With 4 bases clipped from V and 5 bases from J, the junction kept 5 bases outside the gene matches. The V gene's germline CDR1 is SGHTA and CDR2 FQGNSA. In nucleotides, the CDR3 is TGTGCCAGCAGCTCCAGGACAGGGGCGACTGAAGCTTTCTTT. Translation: CASSSRTGATEAFF.

This chain connects TRBV6-5 to TRBJ1-1; unclear D gene. The germline V gene encodes CDR1 MNHEY and CDR2 SVGAGI. Trimming left V 7 bases short and J 1 base short, with 13 bases between. The CDR3 loop spans 14 amino acids. The CDR3 nucleotides are TGTGCCAGCAATCTGGACGGCCCGAACACTGAAGCTTTCTTT. This codes for CASNLDGPNTEAFF.